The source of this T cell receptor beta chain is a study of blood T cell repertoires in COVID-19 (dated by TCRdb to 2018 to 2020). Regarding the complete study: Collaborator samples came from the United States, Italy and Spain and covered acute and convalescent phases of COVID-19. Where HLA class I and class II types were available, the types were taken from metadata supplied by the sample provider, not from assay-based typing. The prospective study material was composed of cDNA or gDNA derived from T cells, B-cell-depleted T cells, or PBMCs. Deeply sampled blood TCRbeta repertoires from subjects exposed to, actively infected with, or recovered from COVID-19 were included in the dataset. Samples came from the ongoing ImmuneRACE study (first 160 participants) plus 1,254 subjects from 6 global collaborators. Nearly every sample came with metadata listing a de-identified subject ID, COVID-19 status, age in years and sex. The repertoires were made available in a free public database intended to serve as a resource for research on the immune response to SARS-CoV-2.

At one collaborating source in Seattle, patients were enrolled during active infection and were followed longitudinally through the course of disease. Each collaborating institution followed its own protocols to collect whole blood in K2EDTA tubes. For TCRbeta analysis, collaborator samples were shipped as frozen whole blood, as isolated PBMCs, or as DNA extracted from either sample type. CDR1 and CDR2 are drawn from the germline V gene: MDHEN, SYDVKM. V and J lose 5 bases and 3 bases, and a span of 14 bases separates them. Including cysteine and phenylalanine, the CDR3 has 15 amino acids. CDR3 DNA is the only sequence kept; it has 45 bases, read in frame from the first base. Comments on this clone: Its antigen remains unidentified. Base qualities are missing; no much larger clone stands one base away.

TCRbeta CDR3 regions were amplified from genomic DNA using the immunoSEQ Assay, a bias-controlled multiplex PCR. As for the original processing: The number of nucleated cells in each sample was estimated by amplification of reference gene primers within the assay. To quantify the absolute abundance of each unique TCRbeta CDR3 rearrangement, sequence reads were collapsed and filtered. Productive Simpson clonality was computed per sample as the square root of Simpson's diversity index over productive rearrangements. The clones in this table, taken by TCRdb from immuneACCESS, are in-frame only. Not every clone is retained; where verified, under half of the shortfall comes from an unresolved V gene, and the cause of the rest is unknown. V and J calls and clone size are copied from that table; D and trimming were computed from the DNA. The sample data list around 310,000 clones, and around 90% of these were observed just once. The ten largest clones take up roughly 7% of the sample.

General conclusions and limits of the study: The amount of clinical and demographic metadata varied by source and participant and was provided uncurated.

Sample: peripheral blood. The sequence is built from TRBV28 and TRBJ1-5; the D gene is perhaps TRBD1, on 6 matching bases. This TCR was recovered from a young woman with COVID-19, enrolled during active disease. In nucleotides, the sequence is TGTGCCAGCAGTCCAGGGGACATCCTCAATCAGCCCCAGCATTTT. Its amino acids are CASSPGDILNQPQHF.